These T cell receptor beta chains were read from a single sample in a study of blood T cell repertoires in COVID-19. Profiling relied on immunoSEQ multiplex PCR, and the TCRdb table lists in-frame clones only, not all of them. The sample records about 61,000 clones, around 77% being singletons. Sequencing was done on a sample of peripheral blood. The receptors derive from a man older than 75 with active or convalescent COVID-19. The CDR3 runs from the conserved cysteine through the conserved F or W. The D gene is left open where the match is weak. Clone size is given for some rows only: seen once, a few or many times, or a class if the clone is expanded.

v_call,j_call,clone_size,d_call,cdr3_nt,cdr3_aa
TRBV6-2/TRBV6-3,TRBJ2-1,.,TRBD2,TGTGCCAGCAGTCTAGCGGGAGGGTACAATGAGCAGTTCTTC,CASSLAGGYNEQFF
TRBV4-3,TRBJ2-1,.,.,TGCGCCAGCAGCACCCGAACAGGGTACTACAATGAGCAGTTCTTC,CASSTRTGYYNEQFF
TRBV19,TRBJ1-1,few,.,TGTGCCAGTAGTATAACAGACCCGTCGAACACTGAAGCTTTCTTT,CASSITDPSNTEAFF
TRBV30,TRBJ1-3,few,.,TGTGCCTGGAGTCGATACAGGGAAAGAAACACCATATATTTT,CAWSRYRERNTIYF
TRBV5-1,TRBJ2-3,.,.,TGCGCCAGCAGAATTTCAGGCACCACAGATACGCAGTATTTT,CASRISGTTDTQYF
TRBV5-8,TRBJ2-7,.,.,TGTGCCAGCAGCCCGATCTCGAGGGAGCAGTACTTC,CASSPISREQYF
TRBV5-4,TRBJ2-7,.,TRBD1,TGTGCCAGCAGCACACAGGGGGCCCTCTACGAGCAGTACTTC,CASSTQGALYEQYF
TRBV9,TRBJ2-2,few,.,TGTGCCAGCAGCGTGGGGGCGCGGCAGGTCACCGGGGAGCTGTTTTTT,CASSVGARQVTGELFF
TRBV7-2,TRBJ2-3,few,.,TGTGCCAGCAGCTTAGACAGGCCTCTAAGTGGCCCAGATACGCAGTATTTT,CASSLDRPLSGPDTQYF
TRBV19,TRBJ2-3,once,TRBD2,TGTGCCAGTAGTGAGCTAGCGGGGGCCGGGGATACGCAGTATTTT,CASSELAGAGDTQYF
TRBV18,TRBJ2-1,.,TRBD2,TGTGCCAGCTCCCGATCTAGCGGGGGCCTCAATGAGCAGTTCTTC,CASSRSSGGLNEQFF
TRBV5-1,TRBJ2-3,once,TRBD1,TGCGCCAGCAGCTTGTCGGGACAGGGGGCAGATACGCAGTATTTT,CASSLSGQGADTQYF
TRBV9,TRBJ2-1,.,TRBD2,TGTGCCAGCAGCGCCCGACTAGCGGGAGTCAATGAGCAGTTCTTC,CASSARLAGVNEQFF
TRBV21-1,TRBJ1-2,.,.,TGTGCCAGCAGCAAAGTCGTCCGACAGGGAGAAGGGCACTATGGCTACACCTTC,CASSKVVRQGEGHYGYTF
TRBV4-1,TRBJ1-3,.,TRBD1,TGCGCCAGCAGCAGACCAGGGGGTGGAAACACCATATATTTT,CASSRPGGGNTIYF
TRBV3-1/TRBV3-2,TRBJ1-5,.,TRBD1,TGTGCCAGCAGCCAAGGTGGACAGGGGACAAATCAGCCCCAGCATTTT,CASSQGGQGTNQPQHF
TRBV9,TRBJ1-6,.,.,TGTGCCAGCAGCGTAGGGGGGGGCGGTTTCGGGCCCCTCCACTTT,CASSVGGGGFGPLHF
TRBV19,TRBJ1-5,.,.,TGTGCCAGTAAGACAGGATTGGATCGTCCCCAGCATTTT,CASKTGLDRPQHF
TRBV9,TRBJ1-6,.,TRBD1,TGTGCCAGCAGCTCAACAGGGGGCGCAAATTCACCCCTCCACTTT,CASSSTGGANSPLHF
TRBV19,TRBJ2-1,.,TRBD1,TGTGCCAGTAGAACGGGGACAGGGCCCTACAATGAGCAGTTCTTC,CASRTGTGPYNEQFF
TRBV19,TRBJ2-6,.,.,TGTGCCAGTAGTATAGGGCCGGGGGCCAACGTCCTGACTTTC,CASSIGPGANVLTF
TRBV29-1,TRBJ1-1,.,TRBD1,TGCAGCGTTGAAAGGACAGGGGGCGGCACTGAAGCTTTCTTT,CSVERTGGGTEAFF
TRBV7-3,TRBJ2-1,.,.,TGTGCCAGCAGCTTAGCGGAGAGCTCCTACAATGAGCAGTTCTTC,CASSLAESSYNEQFF
TRBV19,TRBJ2-7,.,.,TGTGCCAGTGGGCAAAGCATATCCTACGAGCAGTACTTC,CASGQSISYEQYF
TRBV4-1,TRBJ2-7,.,.,TGCGCCAGCAGCCAAGACGAGAGACTAGACTACGAGCAGTACTTC,CASSQDERLDYEQYF
TRBV29-1,TRBJ2-2,.,.,TGCAGCGCCCCCGGGACTTTCAACACCGGGGAGCTGTTTTTT,CSAPGTFNTGELFF
TRBV10-3,TRBJ2-1,once,TRBD2,TGTGCCATCAGGGACGCCGGGACTAGCGGGACGAATGAGCAGTTCTTC,CAIRDAGTSGTNEQFF
TRBV12-3/TRBV12-4,TRBJ2-7,.,TRBD1,TGTGCCAGCAGTGACACGGGGACAGGGGGCTTGTACTTC,CASSDTGTGGLYF
TRBV7-9,TRBJ1-1,.,.,TGTGCCAGCAGCTTACAGGGTGCGAACACTGAAGCTTTCTTT,CASSLQGANTEAFF
TRBV29-1,TRBJ2-2,.,.,TGCAGCGTGGCTCGGACAGTCCCCGGGGAGCTGTTTTTT,CSVARTVPGELFF
TRBV29-1,TRBJ1-1,many,.,TGCAGCGTTGAGCAGTCGATAAACACTGAAGCTTTCTTT,CSVEQSINTEAFF
TRBV7-6,TRBJ2-1,.,TRBD2,TGTGCCAGCAGCTTAGGAGATGCCGGACTAGCGGGAGGGCGGGTCTACAATGAGCAGTTCTTC,CASSLGDAGLAGGRVYNEQFF